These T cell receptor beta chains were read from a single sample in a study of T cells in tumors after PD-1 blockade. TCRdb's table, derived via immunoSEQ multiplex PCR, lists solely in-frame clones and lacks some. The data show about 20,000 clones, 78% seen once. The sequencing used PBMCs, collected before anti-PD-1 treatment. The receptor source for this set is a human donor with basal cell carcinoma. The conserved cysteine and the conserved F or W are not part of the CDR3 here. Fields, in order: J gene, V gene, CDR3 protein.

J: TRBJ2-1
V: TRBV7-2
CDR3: ASSLGAGSYNEQF

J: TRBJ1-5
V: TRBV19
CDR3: ASSSGQVPQPQH

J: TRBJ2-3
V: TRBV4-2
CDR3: ASSPRSGGESTDTQY

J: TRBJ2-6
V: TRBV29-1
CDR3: SVVVTGANVLT

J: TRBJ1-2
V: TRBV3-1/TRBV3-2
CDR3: ASSQGQSLRQGGYT

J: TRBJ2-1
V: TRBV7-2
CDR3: ASSLGVAGGRTYNEQF

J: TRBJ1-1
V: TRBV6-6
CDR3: ASRLEETEAF

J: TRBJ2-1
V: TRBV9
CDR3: ASSATGTSSRYNEQF

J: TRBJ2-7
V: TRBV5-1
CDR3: ASSLTGFPSYEQY

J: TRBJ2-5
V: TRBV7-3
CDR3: ASSYPRTSGSDQETQY

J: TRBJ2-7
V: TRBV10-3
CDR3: AISPGQAYEQY

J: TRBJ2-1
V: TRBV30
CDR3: AWNRGGGGRTNEQF

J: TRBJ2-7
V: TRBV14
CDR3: ASSPLNRYEQY

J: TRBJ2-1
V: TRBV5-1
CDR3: ASSLAVTSFSDEQF

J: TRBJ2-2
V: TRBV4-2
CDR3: ASSQALSIATSGRVNTGELF

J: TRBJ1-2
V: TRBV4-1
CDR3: ASSQEIATRVKGT

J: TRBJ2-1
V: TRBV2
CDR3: ARSEGWAGAGSSYNEQF

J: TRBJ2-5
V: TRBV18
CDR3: ASSPSMGGETQY

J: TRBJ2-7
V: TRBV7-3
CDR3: ASSLPWGLLCYEQY

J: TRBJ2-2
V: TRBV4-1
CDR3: ASSRRQGLEELF

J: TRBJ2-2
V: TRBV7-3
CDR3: ASSLGLAGAIGELF

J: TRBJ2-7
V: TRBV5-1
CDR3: ASSSQSAGSEQY

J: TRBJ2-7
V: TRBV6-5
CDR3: ASTEGGTGPYEQY

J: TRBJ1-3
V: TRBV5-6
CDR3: ASSLAAGRTGNTIY

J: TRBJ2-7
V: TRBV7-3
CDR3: ASSYDRENHSERDHYEQY

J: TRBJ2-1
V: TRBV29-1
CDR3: SVATSGGVNEQF

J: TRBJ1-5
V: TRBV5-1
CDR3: ASSLAVDQPQH

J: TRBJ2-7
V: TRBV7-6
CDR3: ASSLAGGQEQY

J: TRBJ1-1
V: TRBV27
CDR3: ASSLYGGTEAF

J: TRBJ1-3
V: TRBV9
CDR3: ASSVDGGNTIY

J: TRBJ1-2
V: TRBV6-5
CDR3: ASRTQGVFYGYT

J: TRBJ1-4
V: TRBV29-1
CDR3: SGRDGTTNEKLF

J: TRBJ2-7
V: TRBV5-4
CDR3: ASSLNPGRFA

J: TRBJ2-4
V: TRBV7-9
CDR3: ASSPRVSKNIQY

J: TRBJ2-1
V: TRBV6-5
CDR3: ASRTLPTSHEQF

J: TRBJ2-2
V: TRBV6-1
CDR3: ASSEAWRTGELF

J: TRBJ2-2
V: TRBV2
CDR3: ASSRTRQVTGELF

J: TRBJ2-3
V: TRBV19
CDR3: ASSIGGGWGTDTQY

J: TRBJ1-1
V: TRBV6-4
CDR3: ASSDSPMTEAF

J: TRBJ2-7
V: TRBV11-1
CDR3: ASSLVEQEPYEQY

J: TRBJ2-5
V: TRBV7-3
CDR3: ASSLTPGRGGGLGETQY

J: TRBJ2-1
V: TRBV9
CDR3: ASSYDGSGYNEQF

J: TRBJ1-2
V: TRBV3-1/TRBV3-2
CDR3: ASSQGDVYGYT

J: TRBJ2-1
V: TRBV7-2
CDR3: ASSLGRLMYNEQF

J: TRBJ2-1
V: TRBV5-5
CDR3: ASSLEPGGYNEQF

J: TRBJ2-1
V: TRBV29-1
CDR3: SVITGEQF

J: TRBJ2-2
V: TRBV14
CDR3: ASSQGGSGELF

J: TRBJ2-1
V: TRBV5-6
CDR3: ASSIGSWGVGNEQF

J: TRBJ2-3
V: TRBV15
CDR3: ATSRTGTGALDTQY

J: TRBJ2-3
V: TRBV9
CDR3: ASSVVQSGDTQY

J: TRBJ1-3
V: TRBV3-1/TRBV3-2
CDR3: ASRPREGPGNTIY

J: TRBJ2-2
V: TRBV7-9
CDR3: ASTPTGSSGELF

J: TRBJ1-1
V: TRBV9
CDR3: ASSVGKGNTEAF

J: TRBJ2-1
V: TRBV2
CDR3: ARCYGWAREGSSYNEQF

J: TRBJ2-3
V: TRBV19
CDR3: ASSQDSADTQY

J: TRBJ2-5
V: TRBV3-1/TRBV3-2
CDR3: ASSPTSGGETQY

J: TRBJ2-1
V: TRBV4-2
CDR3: ASSPSGGDYNEQF

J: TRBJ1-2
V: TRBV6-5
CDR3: ASSYSGQARGYT